The clone carrying this T cell receptor beta chain was observed a few times. Its target is not known. V gave up 1 base and J gave up 4 bases, with 11 bases separating them. The length of the CDR3 is 15 residues. Looked up from germline, CDR1 is SEHNR and CDR2 is FQNEAQ (reference sequence). This sample was included in a study of post-analysis software for immune sequencing data. Study overall: Some patients lacked subtype; others had relapsing-remitting, secondary progressive or progressive-relapsing disease.

Study-wide results and caveats: There was significantly lower normalized Chao1 diversity in multiple sclerosis patients than in controls. Roughly five TRBV segments appeared more often in patients than in controls, and TRBV5-6, TRBV5-1 and TRBV20-1 were among these.

Unique molecular identifiers featured in each of the TCR beta cDNA libraries. MiXCR, applied by TCRdb to the PCR reads, yields one record per CDR3 protein. The profile shows roughly 620,000 distinct CDR3 sequences, about 40% of them singletons. The material sequenced was blood. J is TRBJ1-5 and V is TRBV7-9; D remains unclear. The clonotype was recovered from a girl between 10 and 17 years old with multiple sclerosis. The CDR3 spells CASSLGEVGNQPQHF. The CDR3 DNA sequence: TGTGCCAGCAGCTTAGGGGAAGTGGGGAATCAGCCCCAGCATTTT. Filled out from reference TRBV7-9 and TRBJ1-5, the complete variable domain reads DTGVSQNPRHKITKRGQNVTFRCDPISEHNRLYWYRQTLGQGPEFLTYFQNEAQLEKSRLLSDRFSAERPKGSFSTLEIQRTEQGDSAMYLCASSLGEVGNQPQHFGDGTRLSIL.